The 18 T cell receptor beta chains given below trace back to one sample, sequenced in a study of T cells in Graves' hyperthyroidism and ophthalmopathy. It was RNA transcripts that yielded the amplified TCR beta CDR3 regions. The primer set for the first-round RT-PCR of the TCR CDR3 was HTBI. TCRdb called the multiplex PCR reads again in MiXCR, with one record for every CDR3 protein. The data show more than 350,000 distinct CDR3 sequences, 13% to 15% seen once. The sequencing sample was made of blood. These receptors all stem from an older woman with Graves' ophthalmopathy.

This clonotype was counted at least ten times. The chain links TRBV20-1 to TRBJ2-1; 10 bases are shared with TRBD2. The CDR3 runs to 16 residues. Germline V gives CDR1 DFQATT, CDR2 SNEGSKA (reference sequence). Trimming cost V 0 bases and J 5 bases; bases outside gene matches: 7. CDR3 DNA sequence: TGCAGTGCTAGAGATCGAGCGGGGGGGCCCCACAATGAGCAGTTCTTC. Protein sequence: CSARDRAGGPHNEQFF.

This sequence joins TRBV29-1 and TRBJ2-2; 8 bases line up with TRBD1. CDR3 size: 14 residues. The trim removed 6 bases at V and 4 bases at J, leaving 7 bases unmatched. Germline CDR1 SQVTM, CDR2 ANQGSEA. The CDR3 nucleotides are TGCAGCGTCTCCGGACAGGGATTCACCGGGGAGCTGTTTTTT. Its protein product is CSVSGQGFTGELFF.

This clonotype was counted many times. CDR3 in amino acids: CASSPDRGNEQYF. CDR3 bases: TGCGCCAGCAGCCCGGACAGGGGGAACGAGCAGTACTTC. The chain uses TRBV5-1 and TRBJ2-7; 10 bases align to TRBD1. This CDR3 contains 13 residues. Germline CDR1 SGHRS, CDR2 YFSETQ. V was clipped by 4 bases and J by 5 bases; unmatched bases: 3.

The chain is built from TRBV4-1 and TRBJ2-1, with TRBD2 matching over 11 bases. Germline V gives CDR1 MGHRA, CDR2 YSYEKL. The CDR3 runs to 16 residues. Trimming at V came to 4 bases and at J to 3 bases, leaving 5 bases not matched to a gene. Here the CDR3 reads CASSRPGLADYNEQFF. The CDR3 DNA reads TGCGCCAGCAGCCGGCCGGGACTAGCGGACTACAATGAGCAGTTCTTC.

In this sample, this clonotype turned up many times. The rearrangement joins TRBV28 to TRBJ1-1; D may be TRBD1 (5 bases). The CDR3 contains 13 residues. Germline CDR1 reads MDHEN; CDR2 reads SYDVKM. Trimming pared 1 base from V and 8 bases from J, leaving 11 bases between. The CDR3 spells CASSLYRLPEAFF. In nucleotides, the CDR3 is TGTGCCAGCAGTTTATACAGGCTCCCCGAAGCTTTCTTT. Using reference TRBV28 and TRBJ1-1 for the parts outside the CDR3, the full variable domain is DVKVTQSSRYLVKRTGEKVFLECVQDMDHENMFWYRQDPGLGLRLIYFSYDVKMKEKGDIPEGYSVSREKKERFSLILESASTNQTSMYLCASSLYRLPEAFFGQGTRLTVV.

This clonotype was counted many times. The chain has TRBV7-9 and TRBJ2-5, with a tentative D call TRBD1 (6 bases). Between the trimmed V and J ends, which lost 3 bases and 5 bases, there was a span of 13 bases. The CDR3 has 14 amino acids. In germline, CDR1 is SEHNR, CDR2 FQNEAQ (reference sequence). The CDR3 is CASSFQGNGETQYF. For the CDR3, the DNA is TGTGCCAGCAGCTTCCAGGGGAACGGGGAGACCCAGTACTTC.

This clonotype has at least ten counts. V and J are TRBV6-2 or TRBV6-3 and TRBJ2-5, with 9 bases that match TRBD1. Per the germline V gene, CDR1 is MNHEY and CDR2 is SVGEGT. This CDR3 contains 17 residues. V shed 7 bases and J 5 bases; nucleotides not matched to a gene: 17. The CDR3 DNA follows: TGTGCCAGCATCCCCGGGGACAGGGTTTCGGGAGCGGAGACCCAGTACTTC. As protein: CASIPGDRVSGAETQYF.

This chain joins TRBV10-2 and TRBJ1-6; D call uncertain. Germline V lookup: CDR1 WSHSY, CDR2 SAAADI. V lost 7 bases and J 9 bases, leaving 10 bases between the germline ends. The CDR3 has 12 residues. The chain's CDR3 is CASIEDGSPLHF. The CDR3 DNA is TGCGCCAGCATCGAGGACGGTTCACCCCTCCACTTT.

This clonotype has ten or more counts. The V and J genes are TRBV5-1 and TRBJ1-1; 7 nucleotides agree with TRBD1. V was clipped by 0 bases and J by 6 bases; unmatched bases: 5. The germline V gene has CDR1 SGHRS and CDR2 YFSETQ. The CDR3 is 14 amino acids. This CDR3 is CASSLGDRDAEAFF. DNA of the CDR3: TGCGCCAGCAGCTTGGGCGACAGGGACGCTGAAGCTTTCTTT. Variable domain in full (rest from reference TRBV5-1 and TRBJ1-1): KAGVTQTPRYLIKTRGQQVTLSCSPISGHRSVSWYQQTPGQGLQFLFEYFSETQRNKGNFPGRFSGRQFSNSRSEMNVSTLELGDSALYLCASSLGDRDAEAFFGQGTRLTVV.

This clonotype was detected a few times. This sequence joins TRBV15 and TRBJ1-2; possible D gene TRBD1, 5 bases. Between the trimmed V and J ends, which lost 7 bases and 8 bases, there was a span of 32 bases. From germline, CDR1 is LNHNV and CDR2 YYDKDF (reference sequence). The CDR3 is made up of 18 amino acids. The CDR3 region has the DNA TGTGCCACCACCTTGGGGCAGGGAAGGCACATCCTTAAGTGGGGCTACACCTTC. This translates into CATTLGQGRHILKWGYTF.

This clonotype was picked up many times. V and J are TRBV11-2 and TRBJ2-7; D gene uncertain. From germline, CDR1 is SGHAT and CDR2 FQNNGV. The CDR3 has 14 amino acids. V lost 0 bases and J 3 bases, leaving 9 bases between the germline ends. CDR3 protein: CASSLDDLVYEQYF. CDR3 in DNA: TGTGCCAGCAGCTTAGATGATTTGGTCTACGAGCAGTACTTC. The full variable domain, rest sourced from reference TRBV11-2 and TRBJ2-7, is EAGVAQSPRYKIIEKRQSVAFWCNPISGHATLYWYQQILGQGPKLLIQFQNNGVVDDSQLPKDRFSAERLKGVDSTLKIQPAKLEDSAVYLCASSLDDLVYEQYFGPGTRLTVT.

The chain joins TRBV19 to TRBJ2-7; TRBD1 matches at 8 bases. CDR1 LNHDA and CDR2 SQIVND come from the germline V gene (reference sequence). V trimming: 1 base; J trimming: 4 bases; junction bases outside the gene matches: 6. The CDR3 runs to 15 residues. CDR3 residues: CASSIAGTGEYEQYF. CDR3 nucleotides: TGTGCCAGTAGTATAGCTGGGACAGGAGAATACGAGCAGTACTTC.

The chain uses TRBV20-1 and TRBJ2-5; 11 bases align to TRBD2. The CDR3 totals 13 residues. Unmatched junction bases numbered 5, after V lost 6 bases and J lost 5 bases. Germline lookup yields CDR1 DFQATT and CDR2 SNEGSKA (reference sequence). CDR3 residues: CSAASGRTETQYF. CDR3 nucleotide sequence: TGCAGTGCCGCTAGCGGGAGGACGGAGACCCAGTACTTC.

This clonotype was counted ten times or more. The V gene is TRBV28, the J gene TRBJ1-2; tentatively, D is TRBD1 (5 bases). The V gene lost 5 bases and the J gene lost 3 bases, with 16 bases spanning the gap. Germline V gene sequence: CDR1 MDHEN, CDR2 SYDVKM. CDR3 size: 15 residues. The CDR3: CASSLRPTVDYGYTF. CDR3 sequence (DNA): TGTGCCAGCAGTCTTAGACCGACAGTCGACTATGGCTACACCTTC.

This clonotype appeared a few times. The germline gene is not matched at one end of the junction; a read error may be the cause. This chain connects TRBV12-3 or TRBV12-4 to TRBJ2-2; no reliable D call. The CDR3 runs 13 residues. CDR3 sequence: CASGKVNTRELFF. CDR3 DNA sequence: TGTGCCAGCGGCAAGGTGAACACCAGGGAGCTGTTTTTT.

There are many counts of this clonotype. This rearrangement joins TRBV11-1 to TRBJ2-5; D may be TRBD1 or TRBD2 (6 bases each). In germline, CDR1 is SGHAT, CDR2 FQDESV (reference sequence). The V end lost 0 bases, the J end lost 2 bases, and 16 bases lay between the germline ends. This CDR3 has 17 amino acids. In DNA, the CDR3 is TGTGCCAGCAGCTTAGCCCCAGCCGGGGGCCTACAAGAGACCCAGTACTTC. Its translation is CASSLAPAGGLQETQYF.

In its sample, this clonotype was seen many times. This chain uses TRBV15 with TRBJ2-3, with a tentative D call TRBD2 (5 bases). Germline V gene lookup returns CDR1 LNHNV and CDR2 YYDKDF (reference sequence). The CDR3 is 17 amino acids. V was pared by 1 base and J by 2 bases, with 16 bases between. The CDR3 region is CATSRGRRTPDTDTQYF. The CDR3 bases are TGTGCCACCAGCAGAGGGAGGCGGACGCCCGACACAGATACGCAGTATTTT.

Ten or more counts support this clonotype. V is TRBV2 and J is TRBJ1-1, with a weak D call TRBD1 (5 bases). This CDR3 has 13 residues. Germline V CDR1 and CDR2: SNHLY, FYNNEI. V lost 2 bases, J lost 4 bases, and 8 bases lay in between. The CDR3 here is CASSESGGTEAFF. The CDR3 nucleotides are TGTGCCAGCAGTGAATCCGGGGGCACTGAAGCTTTCTTT.